This T cell receptor (beta chain) appears in the sequencing data of a study of cytomegalovirus exposure and HLA in healthy donors. Broader study findings: A missense DCLRE1C variant was associated with V- and J-gene trimming of TCR beta chains in a later analysis, and an independent cohort replicated the association. The authors reported that TCR beta sequences could predict HLA-A and HLA-B alleles. These predictions were accurate for most subjects in the first cohort. The study found most TCR sequences rare, yet found some public TCRs in many donors.

Amplification used 60 Vbeta primers and 13 Jbeta primers. TCRdb's table, derived via immunoSEQ multiplex PCR, lists solely in-frame clones and lacks some. Here the sample spans over 150,000 clones, around 81% being singletons. Worth noting for this clone: Its antigen remains unknown.

The germline CDR1 and CDR2 sequences are LNHDA and SQIVND (reference sequence). The CDR3 sequence is 14 residues long. V was pared by 8 bases and J by 9 bases, with 8 bases of the junction left unmatched. The V and J genes are TRBV19 and TRBJ2-1, with TRBD1 matching 12 bases. The TCR originated in a woman aged 45-60 years in good health and CMV-seronegative. The material sequenced was PBMCs. The CDR3 protein is CASGPGQGAREQFF. The CDR3 DNA follows: TGTGCCAGTGGACCGGGACAGGGGGCGCGTGAGCAGTTCTTC.